This entry lists 21 T cell receptor beta chains sequenced from one sample in a study of blood T cell repertoires in COVID-19. Profiled with immunoSEQ multiplex PCR; TCRdb holds only in-frame clones, not every one. Counted here are 150,000 to 200,000 clones, 70% to 80% occurring once; the ten biggest clones make up approximately 15%. Sequencing input: PBMCs or T cells enriched from blood (not recorded which). These receptors came from a man aged 60 to 75 who had been exposed to COVID-19.

This rearrangement joins TRBV5-1 to TRBJ2-3; D may be TRBD2 (6 bases). The CDR3 extends over 16 amino acids. V lost 0 bases, J lost 3 bases, and 14 bases lay in between. In germline, CDR1 is SGHRS, CDR2 YFSETQ. The CDR3 reads CASSLVAGSPTDTQYF. For the CDR3, the DNA is TGCGCCAGCAGCTTGGTTGCGGGATCTCCGACAGATACGCAGTATTTT.

This clone was counted only a few times. This CDR3 is also generated by other DNA sequences in the sample. The chain recombines TRBV19 with TRBJ2-7; D call uncertain. The germline V gene encodes CDR1 LNHDA and CDR2 SQIVND (reference sequence). V shed 4 bases and J shed 2 bases, with 6 bases lying between them. The CDR3 is 12 amino acids. In nucleotides, the CDR3 is TGTGCCAGTAGTACAGGTACCTACGAGCAGTACTTC. It specifies CASSTGTYEQYF. Complete variable domain (other parts from reference TRBV19 and TRBJ2-7): DGGITQSPKYLFRKEGQNVTLSCEQNLNHDAMYWYRQDPGQGLRLIYYSQIVNDFQKGDIAEGYSVSREKKESFPLTVTSAQKNPTAFYLCASSTGTYEQYFGPGTRLTVT.

The chain combines TRBV6-2 or TRBV6-3 with TRBJ2-7; perhaps TRBD2 as D (5 bases). Trimming pared 2 bases from V and 2 bases from J, leaving 13 bases between. Germline V CDR1 and CDR2: MNHEY, SVGEGT. This CDR3 has 15 amino acids. The CDR3 reads CASSYATSGTYEQYF. As DNA, the CDR3 is TGTGCCAGCAGTTACGCGACTTCCGGGACCTACGAGCAGTACTTC.

The gene calls are TRBV25-1 and TRBJ1-1; tentatively, D is TRBD1 (6 bases). Trimming cost V 8 bases and J 5 bases, with 18 bases left between them. The CDR3 is made up of 14 amino acids. Germline CDR1 reads MGHDK; CDR2 reads SYGVNS. This CDR3 is CASRGAGVTTEAFF. CDR3 DNA: TGTGCCAGCCGGGGGGCCGGGGTTACTACTGAAGCTTTCTTT. The complete variable domain, with remaining parts taken from reference TRBV25-1 and TRBJ1-1, reads EADIYQTPRYLVIGTGKKITLECSQTMGHDKMYWYQQDPGMELHLIHYSYGVNSTEKGDLSSESTVSRIRTEHFPLTLESARPSHTSQYLCASRGAGVTTEAFFGQGTRLTVV.

This clone was seen only once. The J gene is TRBJ2-3, the V gene TRBV5-4; D is ambiguous. The CDR3 contains 15 residues. Trimming shortened V by 4 bases and J by 3 bases, and 15 bases separated the two germline ends. Germline CDR1 is SGHNT and CDR2 is YYREEE (reference sequence). The CDR3 reads CASSPGHSPTDTQYF. The CDR3 DNA is TGTGCCAGCAGCCCTGGCCATTCACCGACAGATACGCAGTATTTT.

V and J are TRBV7-8 and TRBJ2-5; TRBD2 agrees at 13 bases. Germline V gene lookup returns CDR1 SGHVS and CDR2 FQNEAQ. V trimming: 6 bases; J trimming: 7 bases; junction bases outside the gene matches: 5. This CDR3 contains 14 residues. In DNA, the CDR3 is TGTGCCAGCAGTTCGACTAGCGGGAGGTGGACCCAGTACTTC. It yields the protein CASSSTSGRWTQYF.

The rearrangement joins TRBV3-1 (or the pseudogene TRBV3-2) to TRBJ1-3; D gene unclear. This CDR3 has 15 residues. V was shortened by 2 bases and J by 4 bases, with 12 bases between the two germline ends. CDR1 LGHDT and CDR2 YNNKEL come from the germline V gene (reference sequence). CDR3 sequence (DNA): TGTGCCAGCAGCCAAAGGAGCAGTGCCGGAAACACCATATATTTT. It encodes CASSQRSSAGNTIYF.

The V gene is TRBV6-6, the J gene TRBJ1-2, with 7 nucleotides matching TRBD1. This CDR3 has 20 residues. Germline V gene sequence: CDR1 MNHNY, CDR2 SVGAGI (reference sequence). V was pared by 5 bases and J by 8 bases, with 29 bases of the junction left unmatched. CDR3 sequence reads: CASSRMSRQGITVGNNGYTF. DNA of the CDR3: TGTGCCAGCAGTCGTATGTCTCGACAGGGAATAACGGTGGGGAATAACGGCTACACCTTC.

This clone was detected only once. The rearrangement joins TRBV30 to TRBJ2-1; TRBD2 aligns across 12 bases. Germline V CDR1 and CDR2: GTSNPN, SVGIG (reference sequence). V lost 1 base to trimming and J lost 8 bases; unmatched junction nucleotides: 6. The CDR3 runs to 15 residues. The CDR3 sequence is CAWSDPGLAGYEQFF. DNA of the CDR3: TGTGCCTGGAGTGACCCCGGACTAGCGGGATATGAGCAGTTCTTC. Variable domain in full (rest from reference TRBV30 and TRBJ2-1): SQTIHQWPATLVQPVGSPLSLECTVEGTSNPNLYWYRQAAGRGLQLLFYSVGIGQISSEVPQNLSASRPQDRQFILSSKKLLLSDSGFYLCAWSDPGLAGYEQFFGPGTRLTVL.

V gene TRBV11-2 combines with J gene TRBJ2-1, with D uncertain. The V end lost 5 bases, the J end lost 2 bases, and 10 bases lay between the germline ends. The CDR3 runs to 14 residues. Germline V gives CDR1 SGHAT, CDR2 FQNNGV. CDR3 DNA sequence: TGTGCCAGCAGCGTTAGTAAACCCTACAATGAGCAGTTCTTC. Protein: CASSVSKPYNEQFF.

This chain connects TRBV6-5 to TRBJ2-3, with D perhaps matching TRBD2 (5 bases). CDR3 length: 12 residues. V was clipped by 6 bases and J by 3 bases, with 7 bases between them. From germline, CDR1 is MNHEY and CDR2 SVGAGI. The CDR3 reads CASSEGTDTQYF. CDR3 bases: TGTGCCAGCAGCGAGGGAACAGATACGCAGTATTTT.

This chain connects TRBV5-1 to TRBJ2-2, with no clear D. Trimming removed 0 bases at V and 0 bases at J, with 6 bases between. Germline assignment: CDR1 SGHRS and CDR2 YFSETQ. The CDR3 runs to 15 residues. DNA of the CDR3: TGCGCCAGCAGCTTGGGCGGAGCGAACACCGGGGAGCTGTTTTTT. It codes for CASSLGGANTGELFF.

V is TRBV6-5 and J is TRBJ1-2; tentative D call: TRBD1 (6 bases). The CDR3 runs 14 residues. In germline, CDR1 is MNHEY, CDR2 SVGAGI. V was cut by 6 bases and J by 4 bases, with 15 bases left in between. The CDR3 region is CASSQATGSYGYTF. CDR3 coding DNA: TGTGCCAGCAGCCAAGCGACAGGCTCCTATGGCTACACCTTC.

V is TRBV11-1 and J is TRBJ1-4; D is ambiguous. This CDR3 has 12 amino acids. With 6 bases removed from V and 8 bases from J, the gap between germline ends came to 10 bases. CDR1 and CDR2 (germline): SGHAT, FQDESV (reference sequence). The CDR3, as DNA: TGTGCCAGCAGGAGTAGGAGCGAAAAACTGTTTTTT. Translation: CASRSRSEKLFF.

The chain combines TRBV27 with TRBJ2-1, with 9 nucleotides matching TRBD1. The CDR3 spans 15 residues. The ends lost 3 bases at V and 5 bases at J; junction bases unmatched: 5. Germline CDR1 and CDR2: MNHEY and SMNVEV (reference sequence). CDR3 sequence: CASSFRDRADNEQFF. The DNA of the CDR3 is TGTGCCAGCAGTTTCCGGGACAGGGCCGACAATGAGCAGTTCTTC.

The V and J genes are TRBV9 and TRBJ1-1; perhaps TRBD1 as D (6 bases). With 0 bases removed from V and 5 bases from J, the gap between germline ends came to 8 bases. Germline values: CDR1 SGDLS, CDR2 YYNGEE. The CDR3 is 13 residues long. The DNA of the CDR3 is TGTGCCAGCAGCGTAGACAGGGTTACTGAAGCTTTCTTT. This sequence encodes CASSVDRVTEAFF.

By proportion, this clone is medium-sized. The chain has TRBV6-6 and TRBJ2-5, with TRBD2 as a possible D gene (5 bases). The CDR3 has 15 amino acids. Looked up from germline, CDR1 is MNHNY and CDR2 is SVGAGI (reference sequence). V gave up 0 bases and J gave up 5 bases, with 13 bases separating them. This chain's CDR3 is CASSYSDGVGETQYF. Written as DNA, the CDR3 is TGTGCCAGCAGTTACTCAGACGGGGTCGGGGAGACCCAGTACTTC.

This clone was seen a handful of times. The chain joins TRBV5-6 to TRBJ2-7; 10 nucleotides align to TRBD2. The V gene's germline CDR1 is SGHDT and CDR2 YYEEEE. This CDR3 has 14 amino acids. With 4 bases clipped from V and 6 bases from J, the junction kept 7 bases outside the gene matches. The CDR3 DNA follows: TGTGCCAGCAGCAGCGGACTAGCGGAGGGCGAGCAGTACTTC. Translating gives CASSSGLAEGEQYF. The full variable domain, rest sourced from reference TRBV5-6 and TRBJ2-7, is DAGVTQSPTHLIKTRGQQVTLRCSPKSGHDTVSWYQQALGQGPQFIFQYYEEEERQRGNFPDRFSGHQFPNYSSELNVNALLLGDSALYLCASSSGLAEGEQYFGPGTRLTVT.

CDR3 loop: CASSFQIAGVRIEQYF. The CDR3 nucleotides are TGTGCCAGCAGTTTCCAAATAGCGGGAGTGAGGATCGAGCAGTACTTC. This chain connects TRBV27 to TRBJ2-7, with TRBD2 identical over 9 bases. The germline V gene has CDR1 MNHEY and CDR2 SMNVEV (reference sequence). V lost 3 bases to trimming and J lost 6 bases; unmatched junction nucleotides: 12. This CDR3 region has 16 residues.

The chain uses TRBV25-1 and TRBJ2-3, with D unclear. Germline V lookup: CDR1 MGHDK, CDR2 SYGVNS. This CDR3 is built from 14 residues. Trimming removed 2 bases at V and 0 bases at J, with 6 bases between. The CDR3 sequence: CASSEQASTDTQYF. As DNA, the CDR3 is TGTGCCAGCAGTGAACAGGCCAGCACAGATACGCAGTATTTT. The complete variable domain, with remaining parts taken from reference TRBV25-1 and TRBJ2-3, reads EADIYQTPRYLVIGTGKKITLECSQTMGHDKMYWYQQDPGMELHLIHYSYGVNSTEKGDLSSESTVSRIRTEHFPLTLESARPSHTSQYLCASSEQASTDTQYFGPGTRLTVL.

This chain uses TRBV7-6 with TRBJ2-3; 12 bases are a match to TRBD2. The CDR3 extends over 15 amino acids. Looked up from germline, CDR1 is SGHVS and CDR2 is FNYEAQ. Trimming took 8 bases from V and 2 from J; bases not matched to a gene: 5. The CDR3 is CASGGLAGSTDTQYF. DNA of the CDR3: TGTGCCAGCGGAGGACTAGCGGGATCCACAGATACGCAGTATTTT.